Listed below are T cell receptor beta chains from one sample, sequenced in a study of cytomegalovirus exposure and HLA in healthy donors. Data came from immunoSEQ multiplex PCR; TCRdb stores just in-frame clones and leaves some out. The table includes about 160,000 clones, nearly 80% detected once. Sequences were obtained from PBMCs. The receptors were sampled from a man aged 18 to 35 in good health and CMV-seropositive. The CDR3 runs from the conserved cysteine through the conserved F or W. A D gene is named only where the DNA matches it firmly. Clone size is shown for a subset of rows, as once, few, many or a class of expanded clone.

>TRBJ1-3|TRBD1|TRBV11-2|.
CASSLVGTEETNTIYF
TGTGCCAGCAGCTTAGTGGGGACAGAAGAAACAAACACCATATATTTT
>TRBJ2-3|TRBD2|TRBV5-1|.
CASNHGTSGGPLADTQYF
TGCGCCAGCAACCACGGGACTAGCGGGGGTCCCTTGGCAGATACGCAGTATTTT
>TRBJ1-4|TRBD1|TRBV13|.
CASSTGQGRNEKLFF
TGTGCCAGCAGCACCGGACAGGGTAGGAATGAAAAACTGTTTTTT
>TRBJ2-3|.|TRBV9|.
CASSVLGGAASTDTQYF
TGTGCCAGCAGCGTACTGGGGGGGGCAGCCAGCACAGATACGCAGTATTTT
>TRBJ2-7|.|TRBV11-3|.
CASSDSSYEQYF
TGTGCCAGCAGCGATAGCTCCTACGAGCAGTACTTC
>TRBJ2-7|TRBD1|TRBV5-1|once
CASSFFPGTGVAEQYF
TGCGCCAGCAGCTTTTTCCCCGGGACAGGGGTGGCCGAGCAGTACTTC
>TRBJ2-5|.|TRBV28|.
CASSPHFRWDQETQYF
TGTGCCAGCAGCCCCCATTTCAGGTGGGACCAAGAGACCCAGTACTTC
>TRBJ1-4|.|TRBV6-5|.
CASSSMKGKANEKLFF
TGTGCCAGCAGTTCGATGAAGGGGAAAGCTAATGAAAAACTGTTTTTT
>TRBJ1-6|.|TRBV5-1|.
CASSLSGQLNSPLHF
TGCGCCAGCAGCTTGTCCGGACAGCTCAATTCACCCCTCCACTTT
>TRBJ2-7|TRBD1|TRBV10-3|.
CAIRPTGVRFSEQYF
TGTGCCATCAGGCCCACAGGGGTAAGGTTCTCCGAGCAGTACTTC
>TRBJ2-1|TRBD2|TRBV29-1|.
CSKGTSGSNEQFF
TGCAGCAAAGGGACTAGCGGGAGCAATGAGCAGTTCTTC
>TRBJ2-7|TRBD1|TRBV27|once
CASRFTGGQSYEQYF
TGTGCCAGCAGATTCACAGGGGGTCAATCCTACGAGCAGTACTTC
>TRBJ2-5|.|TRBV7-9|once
CAIVQGQETQYF
TGTGCCATCGTACAGGGACAAGAGACCCAGTACTTC
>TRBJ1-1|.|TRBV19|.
CASKPTPGKGLNTEAFF
TGTGCCAGTAAACCCACTCCAGGTAAGGGGCTGAACACTGAAGCTTTCTTT
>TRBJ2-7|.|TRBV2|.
CASRGQLGEQYF
TGTGCCAGCAGGGGGCAGTTGGGCGAGCAGTACTTC
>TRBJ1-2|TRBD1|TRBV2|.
CASNGQGALSWGYTF
TGTGCCAGCAACGGACAGGGGGCGCTTTCGTGGGGCTACACCTTC
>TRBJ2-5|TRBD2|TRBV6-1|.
CASSGLAGVETQYF
TGTGCCAGCAGTGGTCTAGCGGGAGTTGAGACCCAGTACTTC
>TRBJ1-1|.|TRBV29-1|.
CSVEAATTNTEAFF
TGCAGCGTTGAGGCAGCAACTACGAACACTGAAGCTTTCTTT
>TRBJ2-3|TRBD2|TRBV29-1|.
CSVEGGRSSDTQYF
TGCAGCGTTGAGGGGGGGAGAAGTTCAGATACGCAGTATTTT
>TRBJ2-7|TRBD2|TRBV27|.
CASSLQLAGAHEQYF
TGTGCCAGCAGTTTACAACTAGCGGGAGCCCACGAGCAGTACTTC
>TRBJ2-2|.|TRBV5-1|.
CASSLVRTNTGELFF
TGCGCCAGCAGCTTGGTACGGACAAACACCGGGGAGCTGTTTTTT
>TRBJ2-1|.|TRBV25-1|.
CASSEFEGVREQFF
TGTGCCAGCAGTGAATTTGAGGGAGTAAGAGAGCAGTTCTTC
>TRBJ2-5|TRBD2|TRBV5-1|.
CASNERGLEETQYF
TGCGCCAGCAACGAGCGGGGACTTGAAGAGACCCAGTACTTC
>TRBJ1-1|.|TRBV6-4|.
CASSDPQMEDLNTEAFF
TGTGCCAGCAGTGACCCGCAAATGGAAGACTTGAACACTGAAGCTTTCTTT
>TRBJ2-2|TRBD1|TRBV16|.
CASSHQGAYTGELFF
TGTGCCAGCAGCCACCAGGGGGCATACACCGGGGAGCTGTTTTTT
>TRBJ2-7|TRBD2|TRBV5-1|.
CASSLPLAESYEQYF
TGCGCCAGCAGCCTCCCACTAGCGGAATCCTACGAGCAGTACTTC
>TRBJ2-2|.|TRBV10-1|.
CASRAGEGKLFF
TGCGCCAGCAGGGCAGGGGAAGGGAAGCTGTTTTTT
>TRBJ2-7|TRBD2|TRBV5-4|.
CASSLPSGGPTYEQYF
TGTGCCAGCAGCTTGCCTAGCGGGGGACCTACCTACGAGCAGTACTTC
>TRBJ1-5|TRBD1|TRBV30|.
CAWSRGLQGKWQPQHF
TGTGCCTGGAGTAGGGGGCTACAGGGAAAGTGGCAGCCCCAGCATTTT
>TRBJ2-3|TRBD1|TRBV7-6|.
CASSPRTGKEDTQYF
TGTGCCAGCAGCCCCCGGACAGGGAAAGAAGATACGCAGTATTTT
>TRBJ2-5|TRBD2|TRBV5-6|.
CASSLWVAGNQETQYF
TGTGCCAGCAGCTTGTGGGTAGCGGGGAACCAAGAGACCCAGTACTTC
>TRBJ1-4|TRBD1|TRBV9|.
CASSSQQGLNEKLFF
TGTGCCAGCAGCTCCCAACAGGGGCTGAATGAAAAACTGTTTTTT
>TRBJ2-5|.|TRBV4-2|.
CASSLRQTGTGETQYF
TGTGCCAGCAGCCTTCGACAAACAGGGACCGGAGAGACCCAGTACTTC
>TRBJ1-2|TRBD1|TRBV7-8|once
CASSLGGQGSGYTF
TGTGCCAGCAGCTTGGGGGGACAGGGAAGTGGCTACACCTTC
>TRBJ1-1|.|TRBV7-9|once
CASSLAGGAMNTEAFF
TGTGCCAGCAGCTTAGCAGGGGGGGCAATGAACACTGAAGCTTTCTTT
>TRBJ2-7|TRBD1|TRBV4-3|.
CASSVGGQGRYEQYF
TGCGCCAGCAGCGTAGGGGGACAGGGGCGTTACGAGCAGTACTTC
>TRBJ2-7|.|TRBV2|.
CASSVEGAYEQYF
TGTGCCAGCAGTGTAGAGGGAGCGTATGAGCAGTACTTC
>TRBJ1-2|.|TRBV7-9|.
CASSAPGGTGRNYGYTF
TGTGCCAGCAGCGCCCCCGGCGGGACTGGTCGTAACTATGGCTACACCTTC
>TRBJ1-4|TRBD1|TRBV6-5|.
CASGRQGNEKLFF
TGTGCCAGCGGGCGACAGGGTAATGAAAAACTGTTTTTT
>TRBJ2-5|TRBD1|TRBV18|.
CASSPGQGGQETQYF
TGTGCCAGCTCACCGGGACAGGGAGGTCAGGAGACCCAGTACTTC
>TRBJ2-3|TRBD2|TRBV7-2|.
CASSVPSGGVATQYF
TGTGCCAGCAGCGTTCCTAGCGGGGGGGTTGCTACGCAGTATTTT
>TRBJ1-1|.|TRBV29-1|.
CSSRQEEAFF
TGCAGCTCAAGACAGGAAGAAGCTTTCTTT
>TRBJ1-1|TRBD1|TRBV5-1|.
CASSLPGQGTEAFF
TGCGCCAGCAGCTTGCCCGGACAGGGCACTGAAGCTTTCTTT
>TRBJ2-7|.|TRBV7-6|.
CASSLGDTYEQYF
TGTGCCAGCAGCTTAGGGGACACCTACGAGCAGTACTTC
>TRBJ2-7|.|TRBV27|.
CASSLSRATSYEQYF
TGTGCCAGCAGTTTAAGCAGGGCAACCTCCTACGAGCAGTACTTC
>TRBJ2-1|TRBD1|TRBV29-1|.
CSVGTGYGEQFF
TGCAGCGTAGGGACAGGGTACGGTGAGCAGTTCTTC
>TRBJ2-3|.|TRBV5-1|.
CASSSKLDRFVDTQYF
TGCGCCAGCAGCTCGAAATTAGACAGGTTTGTAGATACGCAGTATTTT
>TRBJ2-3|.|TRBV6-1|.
CAGRGGERADTQYF
TGTGCCGGCCGTGGCGGGGAACGGGCAGATACGCAGTATTTT
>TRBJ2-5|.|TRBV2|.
CASKDTYQETQYF
TGTGCCAGCAAGGACACGTACCAAGAGACCCAGTACTTC
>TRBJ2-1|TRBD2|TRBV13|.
CASSLEGLAGIRSYNEQFF
TGTGCCAGCAGCTTAGAAGGGCTAGCGGGAATACGCTCCTACAATGAGCAGTTCTTC
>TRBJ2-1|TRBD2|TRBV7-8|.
CASSLGWGRDSYNEQFF
TGTGCCAGCAGCTTAGGTTGGGGGAGGGACTCCTACAATGAGCAGTTCTTC
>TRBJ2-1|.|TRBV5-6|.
CASSFPTGEDEQFF
TGTGCCAGCAGCTTTCCGACAGGAGAGGATGAGCAGTTCTTC
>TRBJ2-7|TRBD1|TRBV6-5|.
CASSSGTGPSEQYF
TGTGCCAGCAGTTCCGGGACAGGGCCCTCCGAGCAGTACTTC
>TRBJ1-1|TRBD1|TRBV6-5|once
CASKQGRYTEAFF
TGTGCCAGCAAACAGGGGAGATACACTGAAGCTTTCTTT
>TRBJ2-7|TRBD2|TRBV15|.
CATSSDSGRALKYF
TGTGCCACCAGCAGCGATAGCGGGAGGGCATTAAAGTACTTC
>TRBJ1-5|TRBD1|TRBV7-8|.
CASSLEGAGNQPQHF
TGTGCCAGCAGCTTAGAGGGGGCCGGCAATCAGCCCCAGCATTTT
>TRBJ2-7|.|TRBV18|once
CASSPPISWGQGYEQYF
TGTGCCAGCTCACCACCGATAAGCTGGGGGCAAGGGTACGAGCAGTACTTC
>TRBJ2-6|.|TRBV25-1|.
CASSESGGVGANGLTF
TGTGCCAGCAGTGAGAGTGGCGGGGTTGGGGCCAACGGCCTGACTTTC
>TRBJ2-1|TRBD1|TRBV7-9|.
CSSSLGGRGGMNEQFF
TGTTCCAGCAGCTTAGGGGGCAGGGGCGGCATGAATGAGCAGTTCTTC
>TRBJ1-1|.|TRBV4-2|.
CASSQGHRAETEAFF
TGTGCCAGCAGCCAAGGTCACAGGGCTGAGACTGAGGCTTTCTTT